This is a list of T cell receptor beta chains from one sample in a study of T cell repertoires in cytomegalovirus infection. Each CDR3 protein is one row after TCRdb ran MiXCR on the reads. The sample lists approximately 190,000 distinct CDR3 sequences, under 30% occurring once. Sequencing was carried out using PBMCs. These receptors all come from a human donor in good health (CMV status not recorded). Some clones in this sample may be carry-over from other donors' samples. CDR3s include the opening cysteine and the closing phenylalanine or tryptophan. A D gene is named only where the DNA matches it firmly. Some rows mark clone size as missing; the rest say once, few, many or name a class of expanded clone.

j_call clone_size v_call d_call cdr3_aa cdr3_nt
TRBJ1-2 - TRBV11-2 - CASSQMEGYYGYTF TGTGCCAGCAGCCAGATGGAGGGTTACTATGGCTACACCTTC
TRBJ1-2 - TRBV12-3/TRBV12-4 - CASSWDGPYGGYTF TGTGCCAGCAGTTGGGACGGGCCGTACGGAGGCTACACCTTC
TRBJ2-7 many TRBV7-2 - CASSRPGSYEQYF TGTGCCAGCAGCCGACCAGGGTCCTACGAGCAGTACTTC
TRBJ2-1 many TRBV7-2 - CASSLNQGHGEQFF TGTGCCAGCAGCTTAAATCAGGGGCATGGTGAGCAGTTCTTC
TRBJ1-1 - TRBV2 TRBD1 CDSSVEGAVTEAFF TGTGACAGCAGTGTTGAGGGGGCCGTCACTGAAGCTTTCTTT
TRBJ1-5 - TRBV25-1 TRBD1 CASILTGGRFRNQPQHF TGTGCCAGCATCCTGACAGGGGGGAGGTTTCGAAATCAGCCCCAGCATTTT
TRBJ1-2 once TRBV29-1 - CSVWTANYGYTF TGCAGCGTTTGGACAGCTAACTATGGCTACACCTTC
TRBJ1-2 few TRBV11-2 - CASSLPANYGYTF TGTGCCAGCAGCCTCCCGGCTAACTATGGCTACACCTTC
TRBJ1-5 - TRBV7-9 - CASSLVTGTTDEGNQPQHF TGTGCCAGCAGCTTAGTGACCGGGACCACGGACGAAGGGAATCAGCCCCAGCATTTT
TRBJ1-4 many TRBV7-2 TRBD1 CASSFFGTGEGEKLFF TGTGCCAGCAGCTTCTTCGGGACAGGAGAAGGTGAAAAACTGTTTTTT
TRBJ2-3 - TRBV2 TRBD1 CASRNPRQGYTQYF TGTGCCAGCAGGAATCCAAGACAGGGATATACGCAGTATTTT
TRBJ1-1 - TRBV5-4 - CASTSPNTEAFF TGTGCCAGCACCTCGCCGAACACTGAAGCTTTCTTT
TRBJ2-3 medium-sized TRBV7-2 TRBD2 CASSLRRAGGRGNTQYF TGTGCCAGCAGCTTACGTCGGGCGGGGGGCCGAGGAAATACGCAGTATTTT
TRBJ1-4 - TRBV7-9 - CASSFGITTNEKLFF TGTGCCAGCAGCTTCGGCATTACAACTAATGAAAAACTGTTTTTT
TRBJ2-2 - TRBV10-3 - CAINERADTGELFF TGTGCCATCAATGAGCGGGCCGACACCGGGGAGCTGTTTTTT
TRBJ2-1 few TRBV20-1 - CSASGREQFF TGCAGTGCTTCGGGGCGTGAGCAGTTCTTC
TRBJ2-2 - TRBV12-3/TRBV12-4 TRBD2 CASNRGAGEPNTGELFF TGTGCCAGCAATAGGGGAGCGGGAGAACCGAACACCGGGGAGCTGTTTTTT
TRBJ2-7 - TRBV20-1 - CSARDEVQSDEQYF TGCAGTGCTAGAGATGAGGTACAGTCGGACGAGCAGTACTTC
TRBJ1-2 many TRBV7-8 - CASSLGRRGEGYTF TGTGCCAGCAGCTTAGGAAGGAGGGGGGAAGGCTACACCTTC
TRBJ2-7 many TRBV4-1 - CASRDTSSYEQYF TGCGCCAGCAGGGACACAAGCTCCTACGAGCAGTACTTC
TRBJ2-1 few TRBV10-3 TRBD2 CAISDRAGGYNEQFF TGTGCCATCAGTGACCGAGCGGGGGGGTACAATGAGCAGTTCTTC
TRBJ1-4 - TRBV7-8 - CASSLTDRINEKLFF TGTGCCAGCAGCTTAACCGACAGGATTAATGAAAAACTGTTTTTT
TRBJ1-6 once TRBV4-1 - CASSQEYSPLHF TGCGCCAGCAGCCAAGAGTATTCACCCCTCCACTTT
TRBJ1-1 many TRBV7-8 - CASSLVGRTMNTEAFF TGTGCCAGCAGCTTAGTCGGCCGGACGATGAACACTGAAGCTTTCTTT
TRBJ2-1 few TRBV4-3 TRBD1 CASSQSTGTGGNEQFF TGCGCCAGCAGCCAGAGCACCGGGACAGGGGGCAATGAGCAGTTCTTC
TRBJ2-1 - TRBV12-5 - CASGRANLDLNEQFF TGTGCTAGTGGCCGCGCAAACCTAGATTTAAATGAGCAGTTCTTC
TRBJ2-7 - TRBV30 - CAWSSPREQYF TGTGCCTGGAGTAGCCCGAGGGAGCAGTACTTC
TRBJ2-3 few TRBV7-2 TRBD2 CASRQTTAGGFTDTQYF TGTGCCAGCAGACAAACTACTGCGGGGGGGTTCACAGATACGCAGTATTTT
TRBJ1-4 few TRBV7-9 - CASRLWGLRDKQRSNEKLFF TGTGCCAGCAGGCTCTGGGGCCTAAGGGACAAACAGCGATCGAATGAAAAACTGTTTTTT
TRBJ1-1 - TRBV2 - CASNQDSTEAFF TGTGCCAGCAACCAGGATAGCACTGAAGCTTTCTTT
TRBJ2-7 few TRBV10-3 - CAISVNREEQYF TGTGCCATCAGTGTGAACAGGGAAGAGCAGTACTTC
TRBJ1-1 many TRBV12-3/TRBV12-4 - CASSQRRVSTEAFF TGTGCCAGCAGCCAAAGGCGGGTTTCTACTGAAGCTTTCTTT
TRBJ1-3 few TRBV6-1 - CASSEAGRRGNTIYF TGTGCCAGCAGTGAAGCGGGACGTAGGGGAAACACCATATATTTT
TRBJ1-2 - TRBV20-1 TRBD1 CSANGQGDNYGYTF TGCAGTGCTAACGGACAGGGGGATAACTATGGCTACACCTTC
TRBJ2-5 - TRBV2 - CASSAETEETQYF TGTGCCAGCAGTGCCGAGACGGAGGAGACCCAGTACTTC
TRBJ2-4 many TRBV7-8 TRBD2 CASSQRTRGDIQYF TGTGCCAGCAGCCAGAGGACTAGAGGGGACATTCAGTACTTC
TRBJ1-5 few TRBV4-1 - CASSQEVHQPQHF TGCGCCAGCAGCCAAGAGGTCCATCAGCCCCAGCATTTT
TRBJ2-3 - TRBV11-2 - CASSLDPRGGPTDTQYF TGTGCCAGCAGCTTAGATCCTAGGGGAGGACCCACAGATACGCAGTATTTT
TRBJ2-7 - TRBV2 - CASTQGRETREEYF TGTGCCAGCACCCAGGGCAGGGAGACTCGCGAGGAGTACTTC
TRBJ2-5 - TRBV18 TRBD2 CASSPMGLAGSLETQYF TGTGCCAGCTCACCGATGGGTTTAGCGGGATCACTGGAGACCCAGTACTTC
TRBJ1-2 few TRBV6-1 TRBD1 CASEDRALSPYGYTF TGTGCCAGCGAGGACAGGGCTCTATCCCCCTATGGCTACACCTTC
TRBJ1-2 - TRBV6-5 - CASSYLPAADYGYTF TGTGCCAGCAGTTACCTGCCTGCCGCGGACTATGGCTACACCTTC
TRBJ1-5 - TRBV7-8 - CASSPESQPQHF TGTGCCAGCAGCCCAGAGAGTCAGCCCCAGCATTTT
TRBJ2-3 - TRBV6-5 TRBD2 CASTKLTSRDTQYF TGTGCCAGCACCAAACTGACTAGCAGAGATACGCAGTATTTT
TRBJ1-1 few TRBV5-8 TRBD1 CASSSGQGGGTEAFF TGTGCCAGCAGCTCGGGACAGGGTGGAGGCACTGAAGCTTTCTTT
TRBJ2-2 - TRBV6-5 - CASSYSIRATGELFF TGTGCCAGCAGTTACTCGATAAGGGCCACCGGGGAGCTGTTTTTT
TRBJ2-5 - TRBV5-1 TRBD2 CASSLGVAGSQETQYF TGCGCCAGCAGCTTGGGAGTAGCGGGGTCCCAAGAGACCCAGTACTTC
TRBJ2-7 - TRBV30 TRBD1 CAWSRRTGDSWSYEQYF TGTGCCTGGAGTCGCCGGACAGGGGACTCTTGGTCCTACGAGCAGTACTTC
TRBJ2-2 - TRBV5-4 TRBD1 CAGQGREAGELFF TGTGCCGGACAGGGGAGAGAGGCCGGGGAGCTGTTTTTT
TRBJ1-4 - TRBV7-6 - CASSFTGMANNEKLFF TGTGCCAGCAGCTTCACAGGAATGGCAAATAATGAAAAACTGTTTTTT
TRBJ1-4 - TRBV7-2 - CASRMGPVDENLFF TGTGCCAGCAGGATGGGGCCAGTCGATGAAAATCTGTTTTTT
TRBJ2-1 - TRBV30 - CAWGLALYNEQFF TGTGCCTGGGGTCTAGCGCTATACAATGAGCAGTTCTTC
TRBJ2-6 - TRBV6-1 TRBD1 CASSSPGQPSGANVLTF TGTGCCAGCAGTTCCCCGGGACAGCCATCTGGGGCCAACGTCCTGACTTTC
TRBJ1-1 few TRBV7-9 - CASSSAGPFGAEAFF TGTGCCAGCAGCTCCGCCGGGCCTTTCGGAGCTGAAGCTTTCTTT
TRBJ2-7 many TRBV7-2 - CASSSVATSSYEQYF TGTGCCAGCAGCTCCGTGGCCACAAGCTCCTACGAGCAGTACTTC
TRBJ1-1 - TRBV12-5 - CASALGTLNTEAFF TGTGCTAGTGCCCTCGGGACTCTGAACACTGAAGCTTTCTTT
TRBJ1-2 - TRBV10-3 TRBD1 CAISENTGEQNYGYTF TGTGCCATCAGTGAAAACACAGGGGAGCAAAACTATGGCTACACCTTC
TRBJ1-5 - TRBV2 - CASSPSYCNQPQHF TGTGCCAGCAGTCCCAGTTATTGCAATCAGCCCCAGCATTTT
TRBJ1-1 few TRBV20-1 - CSARDWRDTEAFF TGCAGTGCTAGAGATTGGAGGGACACTGAAGCTTTCTTT